This is a list of T cell receptor beta chains from one sample in a study of blood T cell repertoires in COVID-19. Measured with immunoSEQ multiplex PCR; TCRdb has only the in-frame clones, and not every one. The sample has 300,000 to 400,000 clones, around 87% seen once. The sequencing input was peripheral blood. These receptors all stem from a woman aged 55 to 70 with COVID-19, enrolled during active disease. CDR3s include the opening cysteine and the closing phenylalanine or tryptophan. The order of the fields is clone size, V gene, D gene, J gene, CDR3 protein. A D gene is named only where the DNA matches it firmly. Expanded clones are given a class, and other clones once, few, many or no size at all.

clone_size: NA
v_call: TRBV2
d_call: TRBD1
j_call: TRBJ1-5
cdr3_aa: CASKGAGSQPQHF

clone_size: NA
v_call: TRBV7-8
d_call: NA
j_call: TRBJ2-2
cdr3_aa: CASSPLPTGEGGELFF

clone_size: NA
v_call: TRBV10-3
d_call: TRBD2
j_call: TRBJ2-7
cdr3_aa: CASKLAGESYEQYF

clone_size: NA
v_call: TRBV25-1
d_call: TRBD1
j_call: TRBJ1-2
cdr3_aa: CASSLQGAANYGYTF

clone_size: NA
v_call: TRBV6-5
d_call: NA
j_call: TRBJ1-2
cdr3_aa: CASSYDGHAFSGYTF

clone_size: NA
v_call: TRBV15
d_call: NA
j_call: TRBJ1-2
cdr3_aa: CATSRVGREPLYGYTF

clone_size: NA
v_call: TRBV6-5
d_call: TRBD1
j_call: TRBJ1-6
cdr3_aa: CASRQGASGKSPLHF

clone_size: NA
v_call: TRBV28
d_call: TRBD1
j_call: TRBJ1-3
cdr3_aa: CASSPRGRGNTIYF

clone_size: once
v_call: TRBV28
d_call: NA
j_call: TRBJ1-2
cdr3_aa: CASLHGYTF

clone_size: NA
v_call: TRBV7-6
d_call: TRBD2
j_call: TRBJ2-5
cdr3_aa: CASSFPSPGGTQYF

clone_size: NA
v_call: TRBV5-6
d_call: TRBD1
j_call: TRBJ1-3
cdr3_aa: CASSFDRVSGNTIYF

clone_size: NA
v_call: TRBV5-1
d_call: NA
j_call: TRBJ1-2
cdr3_aa: CASSLRGDFTYGYTF

clone_size: NA
v_call: TRBV2
d_call: NA
j_call: TRBJ2-2
cdr3_aa: CASSVDNSQDTGELFF

clone_size: NA
v_call: TRBV6-5
d_call: NA
j_call: TRBJ1-1
cdr3_aa: CASSYGQKNTEAFF

clone_size: NA
v_call: TRBV3-1/TRBV3-2
d_call: TRBD1
j_call: TRBJ1-5
cdr3_aa: CASSQGQGGQPQHF

clone_size: NA
v_call: TRBV7-3
d_call: TRBD1
j_call: TRBJ2-6
cdr3_aa: CASSLTGAGANVLTF

clone_size: NA
v_call: TRBV6-5
d_call: TRBD1
j_call: TRBJ2-1
cdr3_aa: CASSYLTGGNYNEQFF

clone_size: NA
v_call: TRBV7-9
d_call: NA
j_call: TRBJ1-2
cdr3_aa: CASSPSDIGGYTF

clone_size: NA
v_call: TRBV19
d_call: NA
j_call: TRBJ2-1
cdr3_aa: CASSITGNEQFF

clone_size: NA
v_call: TRBV28
d_call: NA
j_call: TRBJ1-1
cdr3_aa: CASSLLTRGTEAFF

clone_size: NA
v_call: TRBV7-8
d_call: TRBD2
j_call: TRBJ2-1
cdr3_aa: CASSLGTSPYNEQFF

clone_size: NA
v_call: TRBV18
d_call: NA
j_call: TRBJ2-5
cdr3_aa: CASSSSRDTQETQYF

clone_size: NA
v_call: TRBV2
d_call: TRBD2
j_call: TRBJ2-5
cdr3_aa: CASSDWGGIQETQYF

clone_size: NA
v_call: TRBV2
d_call: TRBD1
j_call: TRBJ1-3
cdr3_aa: CASRGQGLISGNTIYF

clone_size: NA
v_call: TRBV6-5
d_call: NA
j_call: TRBJ2-3
cdr3_aa: CASSLTPYAPDTQYF

clone_size: once
v_call: TRBV28
d_call: NA
j_call: TRBJ2-3
cdr3_aa: CASSYIAIRGTDTQYF

clone_size: NA
v_call: TRBV6-5
d_call: TRBD2
j_call: TRBJ2-7
cdr3_aa: CASSYSGRGGGYEQYF

clone_size: NA
v_call: TRBV15
d_call: TRBD1
j_call: TRBJ2-7
cdr3_aa: CATSRDLMGQGEQYF

clone_size: NA
v_call: TRBV6-1
d_call: NA
j_call: TRBJ1-5
cdr3_aa: CASSEGAEWGLNQPQHF

clone_size: NA
v_call: TRBV5-1
d_call: NA
j_call: TRBJ1-4
cdr3_aa: CASSHRDNREKLFF

clone_size: NA
v_call: TRBV5-1
d_call: TRBD1
j_call: TRBJ1-2
cdr3_aa: CASSSRQGADGYTF

clone_size: NA
v_call: TRBV5-1
d_call: NA
j_call: TRBJ2-1
cdr3_aa: CASSLEPKLNEQFF

clone_size: NA
v_call: TRBV27
d_call: NA
j_call: TRBJ1-5
cdr3_aa: CASGEVGQPQHF

clone_size: NA
v_call: TRBV2
d_call: NA
j_call: TRBJ2-5
cdr3_aa: CASSRLEGARETQYF

clone_size: NA
v_call: TRBV18
d_call: NA
j_call: TRBJ1-1
cdr3_aa: CASSPSGNTEAFF

clone_size: NA
v_call: TRBV29-1
d_call: NA
j_call: TRBJ2-7
cdr3_aa: CSVATGSYEQYF

clone_size: NA
v_call: TRBV4-1
d_call: TRBD1
j_call: TRBJ2-1
cdr3_aa: CASSQDKGASSYNEQFF